Sequencing of this T cell receptor beta chain was carried out in a study of blood T cells in healthy people across ages. Isolated per sample were at least 7 million PBMCs. Total RNA amounts of at least 5.5 micrograms were extracted per sample. CDR1 is LGHDT and CDR2 is YNNKEL in the germline V gene (reference sequence). The V and J ends lost 0 bases and 5 bases respectively, with 11 bases between them. CDR3 size: 15 residues. For the second PCR, which ran for about 7 to 11 cycles, a sample-barcoded 5' primer and a J-beta primer mix were used. Using its own MiXCR run on the 5' RACE reads, TCRdb lists one record per CDR3 protein. The sample yields some 1.5 million distinct CDR3 sequences, approximately 28% seen once. This clonotype was counted at least ten times.

Material: blood. This clonotype was obtained from a woman aged 25 to 39 in good health. The chain is built from TRBV3-1 and TRBJ2-4; D is perhaps TRBD1 (5 bases). Here the CDR3 DNA reads TGTGCCAGCAGCCAAGACAGGGCTCTCGAAAACATTCAGTACTTC. Translating it yields CASSQDRALENIQYF.